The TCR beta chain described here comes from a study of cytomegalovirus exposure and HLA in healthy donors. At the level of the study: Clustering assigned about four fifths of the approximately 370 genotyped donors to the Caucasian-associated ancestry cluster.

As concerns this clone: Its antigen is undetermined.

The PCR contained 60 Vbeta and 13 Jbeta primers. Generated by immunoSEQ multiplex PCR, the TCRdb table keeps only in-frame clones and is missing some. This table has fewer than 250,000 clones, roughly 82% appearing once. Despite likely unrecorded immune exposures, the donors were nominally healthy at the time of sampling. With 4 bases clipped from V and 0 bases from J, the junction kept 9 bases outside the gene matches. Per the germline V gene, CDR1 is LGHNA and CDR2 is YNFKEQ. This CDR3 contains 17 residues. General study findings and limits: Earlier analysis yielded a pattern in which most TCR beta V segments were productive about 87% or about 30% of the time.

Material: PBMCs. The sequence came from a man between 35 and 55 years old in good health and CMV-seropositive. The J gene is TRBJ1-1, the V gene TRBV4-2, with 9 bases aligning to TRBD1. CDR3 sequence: CASSLTGTGSMNTEAFF. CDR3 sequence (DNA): TGTGCCAGCAGCCTCACCGGGACAGGGTCCATGAACACTGAAGCTTTCTTT.